One sample yielded the 18 T cell receptor beta chains listed below, sequenced in a study of beta chain features in type 1 diabetes. General observations from the study: Type 1 diabetes patients had TCRB CDR3s that were shorter (moderately but significantly so) in all four CD4+ subsets.

Antigens for these TCRs are unknown. Expressed TCRB transcripts were sequenced after all isolated RNA was converted to cDNA. Using immunoSEQ multiplex PCR, the repertoire was profiled, and TCRdb retains in-frame clones only, with some absent. Here the sample spans some 370,000 clones, 8.5% to 10% being singletons. The sample comprised central memory CD4+ T cells from blood. The origin of the receptors is a man under 40 with type 1 diabetes.

The J gene is TRBJ1-2, the V gene TRBV28, with D hard to call. Deletions cut 4 bases from V and 5 bases from J, with 8 bases between. The germline gives CDR1 MDHEN, CDR2 SYDVKM. This CDR3 comprises 12 residues. CDR3 bases: TGTGCCAGCAGTTCTTGGGGATATGGCTACACCTTC. This sequence encodes CASSSWGYGYTF.

This clone has only a few counts. V gene TRBV28 combines with J gene TRBJ2-3; 8 nucleotides agree with TRBD1. Trimming at V came to 2 bases and at J to 2 bases, leaving 12 bases not matched to a gene. The CDR3 is 18 amino acids. Germline V gene lookup returns CDR1 MDHEN and CDR2 SYDVKM. As DNA, the CDR3 is TGTGCCAGCAGTTTAAGTCAGGGGGCAAGATTATACACAGATACGCAGTATTTT. It encodes CASSLSQGARLYTDTQYF.

There are a few counts of this clone. The CDR3 nucleotides read TGTGCCAGCAGCTCCGGGACAGGCTCCACTAACTATGGCTACACCTTC. Protein sequence: CASSSGTGSTNYGYTF. The chain carries TRBV11-2 and TRBJ1-2; 8 bases match TRBD1. This CDR3 is 16 amino acids long. V lost 4 bases to trimming and J lost 0 bases; unmatched junction nucleotides: 7. Germline V CDR1 and CDR2: SGHAT, FQNNGV. The variable domain in full, with the rest retrieved from reference TRBV11-2 and TRBJ1-2, is EAGVAQSPRYKIIEKRQSVAFWCNPISGHATLYWYQQILGQGPKLLIQFQNNGVVDDSQLPKDRFSAERLKGVDSTLKIQPAKLEDSAVYLCASSSGTGSTNYGYTFGSGTRLTVV.

In this sample, this clone turned up a few times. The J gene is TRBJ1-2, the V gene TRBV27; the D gene is possibly TRBD1 (6 bases). This CDR3 comprises 15 residues. Per germline, CDR1 MNHEY and CDR2 SMNVEV (reference sequence). V was cut by 1 base and J by 2 bases, with 11 bases left in between. The CDR3 loop is CASSLYRVGNYGYTF. The CDR3 DNA sequence: TGTGCCAGCAGTTTATACAGGGTCGGGAACTATGGCTACACCTTC.

The V and J genes are TRBV6-1 and TRBJ2-2; 9 bases map to TRBD1. Per germline, CDR1 MNHNS and CDR2 SASEGT. The CDR3 has 15 residues. J lost 6 bases, V lost 2 bases, and 4 bases had no gene match. CDR3 DNA sequence: TGTGCCAGCAGTGAACCGGGACAGGGAGCCGGGGAGCTGTTTTTT. It is translated as CASSEPGQGAGELFF.

This chain uses TRBV5-1 with TRBJ2-7; a weak D match, TRBD2 (5 bases). V dropped 4 bases and J dropped 3 bases, with 8 bases sitting between them. Germline loops: CDR1 SGHRS, CDR2 YFSETQ. CDR3 length: 12 residues. CDR3 in amino acids: CASSTDYYEQYF. The CDR3 DNA follows: TGCGCCAGCAGCACAGACTACTACGAGCAGTACTTC.

The sample holds many counts of this clone. The chain links TRBV10-3 to TRBJ2-1; TRBD2 agrees at 8 bases. The CDR3 extends over 17 amino acids. Germline V gene data show CDR1 as ENHRY and CDR2 as SYGVKD. Germline trimming cut 0 bases from V and 6 bases from J; bases unmatched to any gene: 10. In nucleotides, the CDR3 is TGTGCCATCAGTGAGTCCCCGGGGACTAGGCCCCCCAATGAGCAGTTCTTC. Its protein is CAISESPGTRPPNEQFF.

The chain carries TRBV28 and TRBJ2-7; the D gene is possibly TRBD2 (7 bases). The CDR3 consists of 20 residues. Germline-derived CDR1 and CDR2 are MDHEN and SYDVKM. V was clipped by 2 bases and J by 3 bases, with 29 bases between them. The CDR3 DNA reads TGTGCCAGCAGTTTAGACACAGGGTGGAGGGGACTACGGCTGGACTACGAGCAGTACTTC. This sequence encodes CASSLDTGWRGLRLDYEQYF.

A word on this clone: The junction and the germline gene differ at one end; a read error may be behind it. This chain connects TRBV28 to TRBJ2-7; 10 nucleotides align to TRBD2. The germline gives CDR1 MDHEN, CDR2 SYDVKM. The CDR3 is 15 residues long. The CDR3 loop reads CASSRTSGIPYGQYF. CDR3 bases: TGTGCCAGTTCGCGGACTAGCGGCATACCGTACGGGCAGTACTTC.

With respect to this clone: One junction end disagrees with the germline gene, perhaps due to a read error. The CDR3 nucleotides read TGTGCCAGCAGCGCCAAAGTAGGTGGGGGGCCTCAACTAAACTTC. Protein product: CASSAKVGGGPQLNF. This sequence joins TRBV9 and TRBJ2-7; D may match TRBD1 or TRBD2 (6 bases each). The CDR3 is 15 residues long. Per germline, CDR1 SGDLS and CDR2 YYNGEE. The full variable domain, with the rest looked up from reference TRBV9 and TRBJ2-7, is DSGVTQTPKHLITATGQRVTLRCSPRSGDLSVYWYQQSLDQGLQFLIQYYNGEERAKGNILERFSAQQFPDLHSELNLSSLELGDSALYFCASSAKVGGGPQLNFGPGTRLTVT.

V is TRBV27 and J is TRBJ2-2; no reliable D call. The CDR3 contains 11 residues. The V end lost 6 bases, the J end lost 6 bases, and 5 bases lay between the germline ends. Germline V gives CDR1 MNHEY, CDR2 SMNVEV (reference sequence). The CDR3 spells CASRSPGELFF. DNA for the CDR3: TGTGCCAGCAGGAGTCCCGGGGAGCTGTTTTTT.

The chain uses TRBV9 and TRBJ2-1; 10 bases fit TRBD2. This CDR3 has 16 amino acids. Germline V gives CDR1 SGDLS, CDR2 YYNGEE. V dropped 4 bases and J dropped 10; count of bases not matched to a gene: 14. The CDR3 DNA sequence: TGTGCCAGCAGCCCACGCGGGCCTAGCGGGAGAGGCGAGCAGTTCTTC. This sequence encodes CASSPRGPSGRGEQFF. Full variable domain (rest looked up from reference TRBV9 and TRBJ2-1): DSGVTQTPKHLITATGQRVTLRCSPRSGDLSVYWYQQSLDQGLQFLIQYYNGEERAKGNILERFSAQQFPDLHSELNLSSLELGDSALYFCASSPRGPSGRGEQFFGPGTRLTVL.

This clone was counted only a few times. A read error may account for a junction end that differs from germline. The rearrangement uses TRBV14 and TRBJ1-2; 7 bases match TRBD1. This CDR3 has 12 residues. Germline assignment: CDR1 SGHDN and CDR2 FVKESK. CDR3 coding DNA: TGTGCCAGCAGCCAAGTTTCTGGGACAGCCCTCTTC. Its translation: CASSQVSGTALF.

This clone has just a few counts. This chain links TRBV7-7 with TRBJ1-1, with unresolved D. V lost 5 bases, J lost 8 bases, and 15 bases lay in between. Germline CDR1 reads SSHAT; CDR2 reads FNYEAQ (reference sequence). The CDR3 is 13 amino acids. Here the CDR3 DNA reads TGTGCCAGCAGCCCTCCCGGGAGCCGAGAAGCTTTCTTT. It is translated as CASSPPGSREAFF. The complete variable domain, with remaining parts taken from reference TRBV7-7 and TRBJ1-1, reads GAGVSQSPRYKVTKRGQDVTLRCDPISSHATLYWYQQALGQGPEFLTYFNYEAQPDKSGLPSDRFSAERPEGSISTLTIQRTEQRDSAMYRCASSPPGSREAFFGQGTRLTVV.

The V call is TRBV7-3, the J call TRBJ1-2; 7 bases match TRBD1. J lost 7 bases, V lost 2 bases, and 7 bases had no gene match. This CDR3 has 14 residues. Looked up from germline, CDR1 is SGHTA and CDR2 is FQGTGA. The CDR3 DNA follows: TGTGCCAGCAGCTTAGACGACAGGGCCGCTGGCTACACCTTC. The encoded protein is CASSLDDRAAGYTF.

Only a few counts were recorded for this clone. The V and J genes are TRBV27 and TRBJ1-5; D unresolved. Per the germline V gene, CDR1 is MNHEY and CDR2 is SMNVEV (reference sequence). The V end lost 5 bases, the J end lost 9 bases, and 14 bases lay between the germline ends. The CDR3 consists of 13 residues. The CDR3 DNA is TGTGCCAGCAGTGGTGTGGGGTTTGGGCCCCAGCATTTT. As protein: CASSGVGFGPQHF.

As concerns this clone: A much larger clone differs from this one at a single base, so this may be a read error. The chain recombines TRBV4-1 with TRBJ2-1; D might be TRBD2 (6 bases). The CDR3 loop spans 16 amino acids. Per germline, CDR1 MGHRA and CDR2 YSYEKL. CDR3 coding DNA: TGCGCCAGCAGCCCCGCCTTCGGGACTGGTAACAATGGGCAGTTCTTC. It translates to CASSPAFGTGNNGQFF.

This clone was seen more than once but under ten times. The V call is TRBV28, the J call TRBJ2-1; D is ambiguous. V lost 4 bases, J lost 5 bases, and 6 bases lay in between. Germline V lookup: CDR1 MDHEN, CDR2 SYDVKM. The CDR3 runs to 12 residues. Here the CDR3 reads CASSSNDNEQFF. The CDR3 DNA reads TGTGCCAGCAGTTCTAACGACAATGAGCAGTTCTTC.